These T cell receptor beta chains were read from a single sample in a study of blood T cell repertoires in COVID-19. The assay was immunoSEQ multiplex PCR, and TCRdb's table has in-frame clones only and misses some. The sample lists over 150,000 clones, around 80% occurring once. Sequenced input: peripheral blood. The receptors stem from a human donor in a cohort sampled during active COVID-19. CDR3s include the opening cysteine and the closing phenylalanine or tryptophan. The D gene is left open where the match is weak. Expanded clones get a size class; other rows say once, few or many, or leave the size out.

D gene | J gene | clone size | V gene | CDR3 DNA | CDR3 protein
NA | TRBJ1-4 | once | TRBV2 | TGTGCCAGCCGCAAAGGGGCTTTAACTGAAAAACTGTTTTTT | CASRKGALTEKLFF
NA | TRBJ1-5 | NA | TRBV6-6 | TGTGCCAGCAGTTACATAGATAGCAATCAGCCCCAGCATTTT | CASSYIDSNQPQHF
NA | TRBJ2-5 | NA | TRBV12-3/TRBV12-4 | TGTGCCAGCATTGGGACTTTAGAGACCCAGTACTTC | CASIGTLETQYF
NA | TRBJ1-2 | NA | TRBV4-1 | TGCGCCAGCAGCCAAGTTTCAGCTAACTATGGCTACACCTTC | CASSQVSANYGYTF
TRBD1 | TRBJ2-1 | NA | TRBV5-1 | TGCGCCAGCAGTGGAGGGGCCGGGACAGGGATATACAATGAGCAGTTCTTC | CASSGGAGTGIYNEQFF
TRBD2 | TRBJ2-5 | NA | TRBV7-6 | TGTGCCAGCAGCAAGGGACTAGCGGGCCAAGAGACCCAGTACTTC | CASSKGLAGQETQYF
TRBD1 | TRBJ2-5 | NA | TRBV30 | TGTGCCTGGAGTGTGGGGACAGGGGGGCACGGGACCCAGTACTTC | CAWSVGTGGHGTQYF
TRBD1 | TRBJ2-5 | NA | TRBV7-9 | TGTGCCAGCAGCTTGGGACAGCAAGAGACCCAGTACTTC | CASSLGQQETQYF
NA | TRBJ2-7 | NA | TRBV2 | TGTGCCAGCAGTGTAAATCCGGTCTACGAGCAGTACTTC | CASSVNPVYEQYF
TRBD1 | TRBJ1-2 | NA | TRBV19 | TGTGCCAGTAGTATAGGAGGGGGCGGAGGCTACACCTTC | CASSIGGGGGYTF
TRBD1 | TRBJ2-2 | NA | TRBV5-6 | TGTGCCAGCAGCCCCAGGGGGCGTCAGTGGAACACCGGGGAGCTGTTTTTT | CASSPRGRQWNTGELFF
TRBD1 | TRBJ2-2 | NA | TRBV7-7 | TGTGCCAGCAGCCCAGACAGGGGGTCGGCCACCGGGGAGCTGTTTTTT | CASSPDRGSATGELFF
NA | TRBJ1-5 | NA | TRBV4-1 | TGCGCCAGCAGCCACTTGGGAGGGGCGGGACAGCCCCAGCATTTT | CASSHLGGAGQPQHF
TRBD2 | TRBJ2-7 | NA | TRBV13 | TGTGCCAGCAGCTTAACTAGCGGGGGGACCTACGAGCAGTACTTC | CASSLTSGGTYEQYF
TRBD2 | TRBJ2-3 | NA | TRBV11-3 | TGTGCCAGCAGTTCTCGGGGGGGCCTGGATACGCAGTATTTT | CASSSRGGLDTQYF
NA | TRBJ2-1 | NA | TRBV10-1 | TGCGCCAGCAGTGACCCGAGGGGGGGGGCGTACAATGAGCAGTTCTTC | CASSDPRGGAYNEQFF
TRBD1 | TRBJ2-2 | NA | TRBV3-1/TRBV3-2 | TGTGCCAGCAGCCCAAGGGGGCTGAACACCGGGGAGCTGTTTTTT | CASSPRGLNTGELFF
NA | TRBJ1-1 | NA | TRBV4-1 | TGCGCCAGCAGCCTTTCCCGGAACACTGAAGCTTTCTTT | CASSLSRNTEAFF
NA | TRBJ1-3 | NA | TRBV6-6 | TGTGCCAGCAGCATGAAAACGAGCTCTGGAAACACCATATATTTT | CASSMKTSSGNTIYF
TRBD1 | TRBJ2-5 | NA | TRBV7-9 | TGTGCCAGCAGTGCGGGACAGGGGGGGGAGACCCAGTACTTC | CASSAGQGGETQYF
NA | TRBJ2-4 | once | TRBV7-2 | TGTGCCAGCAGCTTAGTAGTGACCAAAAACATTCAGTACTTC | CASSLVVTKNIQYF
TRBD1 | TRBJ2-7 | NA | TRBV2 | TGTGCCAGCAGGCCCCCGGGACAGCAGACCTACGAGCAGTACTTC | CASRPPGQQTYEQYF
NA | TRBJ1-1 | NA | TRBV5-4 | TGTGCCAGCAGCAACTCAGGGAGGGAAGGCACTGAAGCTTTCTTT | CASSNSGREGTEAFF
TRBD1 | TRBJ2-7 | NA | TRBV11-2 | TGTGCCAGCAGCTGGACAGGGGCCTACGAGCAGTACTTC | CASSWTGAYEQYF
TRBD1 | TRBJ2-6 | NA | TRBV4-1 | TGCGCCAGCAGCCCTTCCCGGGACAGGGGTCCCTCTGGGGCCAACGTCCTGACTTTC | CASSPSRDRGPSGANVLTF
TRBD2 | TRBJ2-3 | NA | TRBV28 | TGTGCCAGCAGTTCACCCGGGGGGACTAGCGGGGGGACCAGGTATTTT | CASSSPGGTSGGTRYF
NA | TRBJ2-7 | NA | TRBV5-4 | TGTGCCAGCAGCTTAAGGGCCGGGGACTCCTACGAGCAGTACTTC | CASSLRAGDSYEQYF
NA | TRBJ1-3 | NA | TRBV7-2 | TGTGCCAGCAGCTTAGCAGTGAGCTCTGGAAACACCATATATTTT | CASSLAVSSGNTIYF
TRBD2 | TRBJ2-5 | medium-sized | TRBV29-1 | TGCAGCGTTGACCTGGCTAGCGGGGGGGCCTTTAAGACCCAGTACTTC | CSVDLASGGAFKTQYF
NA | TRBJ1-2 | NA | TRBV3-1/TRBV3-2 | TGTGCCAGCAGCCCTGGGGCGGACTATGGCTACACCTTC | CASSPGADYGYTF
TRBD1 | TRBJ1-5 | NA | TRBV4-1 | TGCGCCAGCAGGGGACAGGGGGAAAATCAGCCCCAGCATTTT | CASRGQGENQPQHF
NA | TRBJ2-7 | NA | TRBV14 | TGTGCCAGCAGCCAGATTAGGGGCGCGATGGGGGAGCAGTACTTC | CASSQIRGAMGEQYF
NA | TRBJ2-7 | NA | TRBV6-1 | TGTGCCAGCAGTGAGACCCCGCGGGGCGGTACCTACGAGCAGTACTTC | CASSETPRGGTYEQYF
TRBD1 | TRBJ1-1 | few | TRBV7-3 | TGTGCCAGCAGCTTGAGCGGACAGGGGGACACTGAAGCTTTCTTT | CASSLSGQGDTEAFF
NA | TRBJ2-6 | NA | TRBV15 | TGTGCCACCAGCAGAGATTCGTTCGGTAGCTCTGGGGCCAACGTCCTGACTTTC | CATSRDSFGSSGANVLTF
NA | TRBJ2-7 | NA | TRBV12-3/TRBV12-4 | TGTGCCAGCAGTTTACCCCGAGAGTACGAGCAGTACTTC | CASSLPREYEQYF
TRBD2 | TRBJ2-7 | NA | TRBV5-8 | TGTGCCAGCAGCTTGGCCCCAGCGGGGGGCCATTTCTCCTACGAGCAGTACTTC | CASSLAPAGGHFSYEQYF
NA | TRBJ1-2 | once | TRBV5-6 | TGTGCCAGCAGCTTGGAGGCGGGTCTCTACCGAGCTAACTATGGCTACACCTTC | CASSLEAGLYRANYGYTF
NA | TRBJ1-1 | NA | TRBV5-1 | TGCGCCAGCAGCTTGGCTGGACACCTGAACACTGAAGCTTTCTTT | CASSLAGHLNTEAFF
TRBD1 | TRBJ2-7 | NA | TRBV2 | TGTGCCAGCAGCTCTCCTACAGGGGTTACTCCGTACGAGCAGTACTTC | CASSSPTGVTPYEQYF
NA | TRBJ2-2 | NA | TRBV29-1 | TGCAGCGTTCTCGGGGAGGCAGCCCGTCACCGGTTAAACACCGGGGAGCTGTTTTTT | CSVLGEAARHRLNTGELFF
NA | TRBJ2-7 | once | TRBV10-2 | TGCGCCAGCAGTGAGCCGACAGCCTACGAGCAGTACTTC | CASSEPTAYEQYF
TRBD2 | TRBJ2-3 | NA | TRBV5-6 | TGTGCCAGCAGCTCCTGGACTAGCGGGGGGCCGGGTACGCAGTATTTT | CASSSWTSGGPGTQYF
NA | TRBJ1-6 | NA | TRBV7-2 | TGTGCCAGCAGCTTATCCCAGGGCAGCCTGAGCTCCTATAATTCACCCCTCCACTTT | CASSLSQGSLSSYNSPLHF